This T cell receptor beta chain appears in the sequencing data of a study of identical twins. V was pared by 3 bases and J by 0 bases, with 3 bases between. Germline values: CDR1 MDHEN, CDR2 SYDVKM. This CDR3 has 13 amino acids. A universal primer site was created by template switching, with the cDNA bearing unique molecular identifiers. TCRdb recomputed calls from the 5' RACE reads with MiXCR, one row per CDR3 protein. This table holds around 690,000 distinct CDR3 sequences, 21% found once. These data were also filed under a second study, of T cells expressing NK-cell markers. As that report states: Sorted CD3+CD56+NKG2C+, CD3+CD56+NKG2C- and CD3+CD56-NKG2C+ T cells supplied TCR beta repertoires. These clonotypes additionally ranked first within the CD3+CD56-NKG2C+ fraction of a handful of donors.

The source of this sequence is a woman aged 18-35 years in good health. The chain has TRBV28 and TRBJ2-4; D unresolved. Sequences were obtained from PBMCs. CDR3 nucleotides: TGTGCCAGCAGTTTCATAGCCAAAAACATTCAGTACTTC. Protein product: CASSFIAKNIQYF.